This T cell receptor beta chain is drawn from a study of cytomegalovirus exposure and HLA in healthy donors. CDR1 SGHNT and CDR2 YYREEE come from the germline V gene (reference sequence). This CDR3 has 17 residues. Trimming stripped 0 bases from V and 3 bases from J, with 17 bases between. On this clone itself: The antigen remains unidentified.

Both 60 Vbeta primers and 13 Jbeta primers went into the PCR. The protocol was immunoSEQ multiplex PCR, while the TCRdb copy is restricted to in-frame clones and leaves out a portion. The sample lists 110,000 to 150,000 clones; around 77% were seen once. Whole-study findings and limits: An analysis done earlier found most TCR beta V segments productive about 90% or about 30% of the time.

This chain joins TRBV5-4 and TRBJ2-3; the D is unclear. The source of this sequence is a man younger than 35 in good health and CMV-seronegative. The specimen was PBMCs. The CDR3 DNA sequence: TGTGCCAGCAGCTTGGAACGCCCGCTTGTGAGTACAGATACGCAGTATTTT. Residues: CASSLERPLVSTDTQYF. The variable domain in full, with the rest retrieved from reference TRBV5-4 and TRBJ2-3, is ETGVTQSPTHLIKTRGQQVTLRCSSQSGHNTVSWYQQALGQGPQFIFQYYREEENGRGNFPPRFSGLQFPNYSSELNVNALELDDSALYLCASSLERPLVSTDTQYFGPGTRLTVL.